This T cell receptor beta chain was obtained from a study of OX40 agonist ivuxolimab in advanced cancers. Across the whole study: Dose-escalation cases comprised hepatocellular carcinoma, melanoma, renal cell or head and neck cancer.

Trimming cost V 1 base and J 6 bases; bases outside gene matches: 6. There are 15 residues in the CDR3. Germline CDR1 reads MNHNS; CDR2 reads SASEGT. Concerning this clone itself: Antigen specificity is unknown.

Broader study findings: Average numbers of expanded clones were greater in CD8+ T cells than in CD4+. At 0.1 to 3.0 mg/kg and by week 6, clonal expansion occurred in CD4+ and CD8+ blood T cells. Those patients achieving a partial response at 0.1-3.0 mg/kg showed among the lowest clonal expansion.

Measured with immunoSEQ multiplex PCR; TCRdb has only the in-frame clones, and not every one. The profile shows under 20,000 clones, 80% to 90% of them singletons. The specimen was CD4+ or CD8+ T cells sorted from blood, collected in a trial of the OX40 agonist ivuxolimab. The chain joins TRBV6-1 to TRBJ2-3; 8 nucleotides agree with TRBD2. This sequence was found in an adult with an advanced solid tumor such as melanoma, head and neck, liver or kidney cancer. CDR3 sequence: CASSEEGGGPDTQYF. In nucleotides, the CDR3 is TGTGCCAGCAGTGAAGAGGGCGGGGGGCCCGATACGCAGTATTTT.